The clone carrying this TCR beta chain appeared many times. These data originate in a study of molecular identifiers for immune sequencing clone quantification. TCRdb re-called the PCR reads through MiXCR, storing one row per CDR3 protein. This table holds under 600,000 distinct CDR3 sequences, about 21% found once. Naive CD8 T cells were FACS-sorted by CD8+CD4-CCR7+CD45RA+ markers. Germline V gene lookup returns CDR1 SNHLY and CDR2 FYNNEI. V gave up 0 bases and J gave up 4 bases, with 5 bases separating them. The CDR3 contains 13 residues. The chain links TRBV2 to TRBJ2-3; D is unresolved. The source is a human donor in good health. Some libraries in this study had Jurkat cell RNA spiked in. The sequenced material came from naive CD8+ T cells from blood, with Jurkat cell RNA spiked in. Described subset: FACS-sorted CD8+CD4-CCR7+CD45RA+ naive T cells. CDR3 bases: TGTGCCAGCAGTGAAGCGCGCGCAGATACGCAGTATTTT. Its protein product is CASSEARADTQYF. Drawing the rest from reference TRBV2 and TRBJ2-3, the complete variable domain is EPEVTQTPSHQVTQMGQEVILRCVPISNHLYFYWYRQILGQKVEFLVSFYNNEISEKSEIFDDQFSVERPDGSNFTLKIRSTKLEDSAMYFCASSEARADTQYFGPGTRLTVL.